The 20 T cell receptor beta chains below come from one sample, sequenced in a study of cytomegalovirus exposure and HLA in healthy donors (TCRdb year 2017). The library was obtained by the immunoSEQ multiplex PCR assay. For the multiplex PCR, a mixture combining 60 forward primers for TCR Vbeta segments and 13 reverse primers for TCR Jbeta segments was used. Entries here come from immuneACCESS through TCRdb and include only in-frame sequences with V and J called. Some clones fail to appear in such tables; in the studies checked, an unresolved V gene covers under half of the shortfall, and the cause of the remainder is unknown. This sample lists approximately 170,000 clones; 65% to 90% were detected once. The top ten hold less than 2.5% of the sample. Source material: PBMCs. Every receptor here comes from a male donor in good health and CMV-seronegative.

The chain uses TRBV18 and TRBJ2-7; 9 bases are a match to TRBD1. The germline V gene encodes CDR1 KGHSH and CDR2 LQKENI. This CDR3 has 14 residues. The junction had 1 base not matched to a gene; V was cut back by 3 bases and J by 1 base. In DNA form, the CDR3 reads TGTGCCAGCTCACCGGGACAGGGATCCTACGAGCAGTACTTC. Its translation is CASSPGQGSYEQYF.

The chain joins TRBV5-1 to TRBJ2-7; D perhaps matches TRBD2 (6 bases). V was shortened by 2 bases and J by 3 bases, with 21 bases between the two germline ends. Germline assignment: CDR1 SGHRS and CDR2 YFSETQ. The CDR3 has 17 amino acids. The CDR3 nucleotides read TGCGCCAGCAGCTTTTGCCTCTCCGGACTACAATGCTACGAGCAGTACTTC. Its translation: CASSFCLSGLQCYEQYF.

The gene calls are TRBV5-1 and TRBJ2-7, with 8 nucleotides matching TRBD1. V gave up 1 base and J gave up 0 bases; unmatched junction bases: 3. This CDR3 is built from 15 residues. CDR1 SGHRS and CDR2 YFSETQ come from the germline V gene. CDR3 in DNA: TGCGCCAGCAGCTTGTGGACAGGGAGCTCCTACGAGCAGTACTTC. Encoded protein: CASSLWTGSSYEQYF. Supplemented by reference TRBV5-1 and TRBJ2-7, the full variable domain reads KAGVTQTPRYLIKTRGQQVTLSCSPISGHRSVSWYQQTPGQGLQFLFEYFSETQRNKGNFPGRFSGRQFSNSRSEMNVSTLELGDSALYLCASSLWTGSSYEQYFGPGTRLTVT.

This clone was recorded only once. This chain joins TRBV5-5 and TRBJ1-2; D not certain. V dropped 0 bases and J dropped 1 base, with 16 bases sitting between them. CDR1 and CDR2 from the germline V gene are SGHKS and YYEKEE (reference sequence). The CDR3 extends over 17 amino acids. The CDR3 loop is CASSLVHRMINNYGYTF. CDR3 nucleotide sequence: TGTGCCAGCAGCTTGGTTCACAGAATGATCAATAACTATGGCTACACCTTC.

This rearrangement joins TRBV5-5 to TRBJ1-6, with TRBD1 as a possible D gene (5 bases). CDR1 SGHKS and CDR2 YYEKEE come from the germline V gene (reference sequence). The V end was cut by 0 bases, the J end by 10 bases, with 11 bases between. This CDR3 region has 14 residues. The CDR3 bases are TGTGCCAGCAGCTTGGGACAGTTGGGATCACCCCTCCACTTT. Translating gives CASSLGQLGSPLHF.

This chain connects TRBV7-6 to TRBJ1-3; maybe TRBD1 (5 bases). This CDR3 has 15 amino acids. The ends were cut back, 5 bases at V and 0 bases at J, with 11 bases in the middle. Per the germline V gene, CDR1 is SGHVS and CDR2 is FNYEAQ. The CDR3 nucleotides are TGTGCCAGCAGCCGTGACAGCCACTCTGGAAACACCATATATTTT. It specifies CASSRDSHSGNTIYF.

The chain couples TRBV5-1 to TRBJ2-7; 7 bases agree with TRBD2. From germline, CDR1 is SGHRS and CDR2 YFSETQ. The length of the CDR3 is 15 residues. The V and J ends lost 4 bases and 6 bases, in that order; junction bases with no gene match: 13. The CDR3 here is CASSPDTGAGLEQYF. CDR3 sequence (DNA): TGCGCCAGCAGCCCGGACACGGGAGCGGGGCTCGAGCAGTACTTC.

V is TRBV11-3 and J is TRBJ2-1; 9 positions agree with TRBD2. Germline CDR1 SGHNT, CDR2 YENEEA. V shed 0 bases and J 0 bases; nucleotides not matched to a gene: 6. The CDR3 extends over 18 amino acids. The CDR3 coding sequence is TGTGCCAGCAGCTTAGATCACGGTAGCGGGAGCTCCTACAATGAGCAGTTCTTC. Amino acids: CASSLDHGSGSSYNEQFF. The full variable domain, in which reference TRBV11-3 and TRBJ2-1 provide the parts outside the CDR3, is EAGVVQSPRYKIIEKKQPVAFWCNPISGHNTLYWYLQNLGQGPELLIRYENEEAVDDSQLPKDRFSAERLKGVDSTLKIQPAELGDSAVYLCASSLDHGSGSSYNEQFFGPGTRLTVL.

J is TRBJ2-5 and V is TRBV2; TRBD1 matches at 7 bases. The J segment lost 7 bases and the V segment lost 4 bases, leaving 6 bases of the junction unmatched. CDR3 length equals 13 residues. Germline V gene lookup returns CDR1 SNHLY and CDR2 FYNNEI. The DNA of the CDR3 is TGTGCCAGCAGTGTTACAGGGGAAGGGACCCAGTACTTC. Translation gives CASSVTGEGTQYF.

The chain recombines TRBV9 with TRBJ2-1; 11 nucleotides agree with TRBD2. Trimming cost V 4 bases and J 0 bases; bases outside gene matches: 6. There are 17 residues in the CDR3. CDR1 is SGDLS, CDR2 YYNGEE, per germline. The CDR3 DNA follows: TGTGCCAGCAGCCAACGACTAGCGGGGTCCTCCTACAATGAGCAGTTCTTC. It translates to CASSQRLAGSSYNEQFF. The variable domain in full, with the rest retrieved from reference TRBV9 and TRBJ2-1, is DSGVTQTPKHLITATGQRVTLRCSPRSGDLSVYWYQQSLDQGLQFLIQYYNGEERAKGNILERFSAQQFPDLHSELNLSSLELGDSALYFCASSQRLAGSSYNEQFFGPGTRLTVL.

The chain uses TRBV18 and TRBJ2-4, with D possibly TRBD2 on 6 matching bases. The CDR3 has 13 amino acids. The V end lost 8 bases, the J end lost 6 bases, and 14 bases lay between the germline ends. Germline V CDR1 and CDR2: KGHSH, LQKENI. The CDR3 here is CASLPGGGNIQYF. In nucleotides, the CDR3 is TGTGCCAGCCTCCCTGGGGGAGGAAACATTCAGTACTTC.

The V and J genes are TRBV6-5 and TRBJ2-5; a weak D match, TRBD1 (5 bases). The CDR3 contains 14 residues. Looked up from germline, CDR1 is MNHEY and CDR2 is SVGAGI. The V and J ends lost 7 bases and 0 bases respectively, with 12 bases between them. This CDR3 is CASTTAMYQETQYF. The CDR3 DNA reads TGTGCCAGCACGACAGCGATGTACCAAGAGACCCAGTACTTC.

The chain uses TRBV5-8 and TRBJ1-6; TRBD1 agrees at 10 bases. The J segment lost 7 bases and the V segment lost 4 bases, leaving 14 bases of the junction unmatched. CDR1 is SGHTS, CDR2 YDEGEE, per germline. The CDR3 runs to 18 residues. CDR3 loop: CASSLQTGGMSYNSPLHF. The CDR3 coding sequence is TGTGCCAGCAGCCTTCAGACAGGGGGCATGAGTTACAATTCACCCCTCCACTTT.

This clone came up once. V gene TRBV6-5 combines with J gene TRBJ1-5; possible D gene TRBD1, 6 bases. The V end was cut by 6 bases, the J end by 5 bases, with 11 bases between. Germline V gene sequence: CDR1 MNHEY, CDR2 SVGAGI. The CDR3 is 13 amino acids. CDR3 sequence reads: CASRRQVDQPQHF. In DNA form, the CDR3 reads TGTGCCAGCAGAAGACAGGTGGATCAGCCCCAGCATTTT.

The V call is TRBV10-2, the J call TRBJ2-2; 8 positions match TRBD1. V was clipped by 6 bases and J by 2 bases; unmatched bases: 5. Germline V CDR1 and CDR2: WSHSY, SAAADI. This CDR3 is 15 amino acids long. The CDR3 here is CASRSGTGNTGELFF. The CDR3 bases are TGCGCCAGCAGATCCGGGACAGGCAACACCGGGGAGCTGTTTTTT.

The rearrangement uses TRBV5-4 and TRBJ1-1; tentative D call: TRBD1 (6 bases). V was shortened by 3 bases and J by 2 bases, with 14 bases between the two germline ends. Germline V gene sequence: CDR1 SGHNT, CDR2 YYREEE (reference sequence). The CDR3 is 15 residues long. The DNA for the CDR3 is TGTGCCAGCAGCTCAAACAGGGAGGGTAACACTGAAGCTTTCTTT. Its protein product is CASSSNREGNTEAFF.

In this sample, this clone turned up a few times. The V and J genes are TRBV5-1 and TRBJ2-4, with 7 bases aligning to TRBD2. Germline V lookup: CDR1 SGHRS, CDR2 YFSETQ. Losses at the gene ends were 4 bases for V and 2 bases for J; bases not matched to a gene: 9. There are 16 residues in the CDR3. CDR3 bases: TGCGCCAGCAGCCGTGCGGGGGACCAGACCAAAAACATTCAGTACTTC. Its protein product is CASSRAGDQTKNIQYF.

The CDR3 DNA reads TGTGCCATCAGGGGACAGGGACAGGTGTCTGGAAACACCATATATTTT. Its protein product is CAIRGQGQVSGNTIYF. This sequence joins TRBV10-3 and TRBJ1-3; TRBD1 agrees at 9 bases. The CDR3 is made up of 16 amino acids. Germline values: CDR1 ENHRY, CDR2 SYGVKD. V trimming: 6 bases; J trimming: 1 base; junction bases outside the gene matches: 7.

This clone was seen a handful of times. The rearrangement uses TRBV19 and TRBJ2-5, with D maybe TRBD1 (5 bases). CDR1 is LNHDA, CDR2 SQIVND, per germline (reference sequence). The CDR3 length is 14 residues. V dropped 0 bases and J dropped 4 bases, with 9 bases sitting between them. As DNA, the CDR3 is TGTGCCAGTAGTATAGAAAGGGGAACAGAGACCCAGTACTTC. This encodes CASSIERGTETQYF.

The chain links TRBV5-1 to TRBJ2-7, with TRBD1 matching 7 bases. Germline CDR1 reads SGHRS; CDR2 reads YFSETQ. This CDR3 is built from 19 residues. V trimming: 4 bases; J trimming: 3 bases; junction bases outside the gene matches: 22. CDR3 sequence: CASSLDWTRGDRPNYEQYF. Here the CDR3 DNA reads TGCGCCAGCAGCCTCGACTGGACCCGAGGGGACAGACCGAACTACGAGCAGTACTTC. The whole variable domain, filled in from reference TRBV5-1 and TRBJ2-7, reads KAGVTQTPRYLIKTRGQQVTLSCSPISGHRSVSWYQQTPGQGLQFLFEYFSETQRNKGNFPGRFSGRQFSNSRSEMNVSTLELGDSALYLCASSLDWTRGDRPNYEQYFGPGTRLTVT.